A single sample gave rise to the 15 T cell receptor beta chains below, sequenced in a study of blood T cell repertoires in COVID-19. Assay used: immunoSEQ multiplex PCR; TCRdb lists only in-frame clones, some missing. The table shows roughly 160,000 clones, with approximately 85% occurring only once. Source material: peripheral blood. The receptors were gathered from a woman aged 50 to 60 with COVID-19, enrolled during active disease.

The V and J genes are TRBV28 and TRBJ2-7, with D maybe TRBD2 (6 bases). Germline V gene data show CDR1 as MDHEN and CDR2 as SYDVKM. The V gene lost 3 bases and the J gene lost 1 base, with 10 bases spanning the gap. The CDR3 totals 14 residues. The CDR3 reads CASSFQGGSYEQYF. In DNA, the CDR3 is TGTGCCAGCAGTTTCCAGGGAGGTTCCTACGAGCAGTACTTC. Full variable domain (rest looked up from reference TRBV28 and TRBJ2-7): DVKVTQSSRYLVKRTGEKVFLECVQDMDHENMFWYRQDPGLGLRLIYFSYDVKMKEKGDIPEGYSVSREKKERFSLILESASTNQTSMYLCASSFQGGSYEQYFGPGTRLTVT.

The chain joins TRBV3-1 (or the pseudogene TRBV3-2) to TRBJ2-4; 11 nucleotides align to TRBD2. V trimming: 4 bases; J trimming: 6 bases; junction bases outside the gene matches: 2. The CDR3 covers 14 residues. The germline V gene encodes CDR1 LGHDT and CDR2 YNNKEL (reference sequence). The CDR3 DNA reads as TGTGCCAGCAGCCTCGGACTAGCGGGAAACATTCAGTACTTC. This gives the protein CASSLGLAGNIQYF.

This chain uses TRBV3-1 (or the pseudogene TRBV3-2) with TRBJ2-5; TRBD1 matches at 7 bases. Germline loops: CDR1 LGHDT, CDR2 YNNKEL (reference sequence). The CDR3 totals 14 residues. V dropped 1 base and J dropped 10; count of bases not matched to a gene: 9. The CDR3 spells CASSQGSSPGGQYF. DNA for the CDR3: TGTGCCAGCAGCCAAGGCAGCTCCCCAGGGGGCCAGTACTTC.

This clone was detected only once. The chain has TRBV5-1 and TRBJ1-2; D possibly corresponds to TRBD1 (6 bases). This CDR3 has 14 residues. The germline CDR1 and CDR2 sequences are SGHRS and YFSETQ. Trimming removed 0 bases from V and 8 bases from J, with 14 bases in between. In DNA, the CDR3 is TGCGCCAGCAGCTTGGGGCAGGGGAGAGAGGGCTACACCTTC. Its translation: CASSLGQGREGYTF.

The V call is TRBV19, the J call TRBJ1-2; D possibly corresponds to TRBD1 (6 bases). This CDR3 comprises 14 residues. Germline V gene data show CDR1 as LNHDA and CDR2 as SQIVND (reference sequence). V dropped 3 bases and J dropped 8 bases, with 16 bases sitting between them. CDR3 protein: CASSIGYRASGYTF. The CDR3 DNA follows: TGTGCCAGTAGTATTGGCTACAGGGCCAGCGGCTACACCTTC.

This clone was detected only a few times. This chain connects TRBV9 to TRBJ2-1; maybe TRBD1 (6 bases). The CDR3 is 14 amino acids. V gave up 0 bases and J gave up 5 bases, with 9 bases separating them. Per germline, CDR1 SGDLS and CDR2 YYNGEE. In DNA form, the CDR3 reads TGTGCCAGCAGCGTAGGGACAGCTGACAATGAGCAGTTCTTC. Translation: CASSVGTADNEQFF.

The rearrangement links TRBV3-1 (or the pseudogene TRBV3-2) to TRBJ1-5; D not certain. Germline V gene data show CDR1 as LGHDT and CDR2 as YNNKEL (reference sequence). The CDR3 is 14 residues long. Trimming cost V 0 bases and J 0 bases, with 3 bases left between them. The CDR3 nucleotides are TGTGCCAGCAGCCAAGATTATAGCAATCAGCCCCAGCATTTT. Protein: CASSQDYSNQPQHF.

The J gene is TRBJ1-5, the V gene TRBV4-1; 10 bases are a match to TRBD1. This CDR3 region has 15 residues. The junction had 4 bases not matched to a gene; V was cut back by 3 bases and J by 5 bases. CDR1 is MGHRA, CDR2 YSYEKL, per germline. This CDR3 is CASSQLGQGDQPQHF. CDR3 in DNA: TGCGCCAGCAGCCAGTTAGGACAGGGGGATCAGCCCCAGCATTTT.

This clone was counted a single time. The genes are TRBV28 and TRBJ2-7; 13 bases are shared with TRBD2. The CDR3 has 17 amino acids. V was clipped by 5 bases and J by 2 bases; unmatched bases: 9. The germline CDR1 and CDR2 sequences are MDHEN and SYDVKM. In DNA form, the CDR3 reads TGTGCCAGCAGTGGAAAAGGGACTAGCGGGAACACCTACGAGCAGTACTTC. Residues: CASSGKGTSGNTYEQYF.

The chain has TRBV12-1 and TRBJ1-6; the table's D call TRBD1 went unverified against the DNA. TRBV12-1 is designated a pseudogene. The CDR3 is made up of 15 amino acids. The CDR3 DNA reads TGTGCCAGCAGCACGAGACAGGGGTGCCGCATGCCCCTCCACTTT. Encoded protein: CASSTRQGCRMPLHF.

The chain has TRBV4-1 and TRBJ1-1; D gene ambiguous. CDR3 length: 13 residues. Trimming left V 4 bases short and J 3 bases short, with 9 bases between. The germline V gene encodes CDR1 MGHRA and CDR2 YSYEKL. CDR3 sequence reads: CASSPGRDTEAFF. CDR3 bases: TGCGCCAGCAGCCCCGGGAGGGACACTGAAGCTTTCTTT.

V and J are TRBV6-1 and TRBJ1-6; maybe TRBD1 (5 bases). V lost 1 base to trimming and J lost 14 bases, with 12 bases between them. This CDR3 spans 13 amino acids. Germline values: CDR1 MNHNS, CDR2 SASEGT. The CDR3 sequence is CASSEGRGSSLHF. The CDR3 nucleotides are TGTGCCAGCAGTGAAGGTCGGGGGTCGTCCCTCCACTTT.

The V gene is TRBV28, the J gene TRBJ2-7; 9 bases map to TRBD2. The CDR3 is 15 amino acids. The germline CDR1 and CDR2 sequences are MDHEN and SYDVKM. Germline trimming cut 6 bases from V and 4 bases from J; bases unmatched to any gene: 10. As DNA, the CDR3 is TGTGCCAGCAGCACCGCTGGCGGGGGGGCATACGAGCAGTACTTC. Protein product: CASSTAGGGAYEQYF. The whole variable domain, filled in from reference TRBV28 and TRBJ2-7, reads DVKVTQSSRYLVKRTGEKVFLECVQDMDHENMFWYRQDPGLGLRLIYFSYDVKMKEKGDIPEGYSVSREKKERFSLILESASTNQTSMYLCASSTAGGGAYEQYFGPGTRLTVT.

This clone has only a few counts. CDR3 in DNA: TGTGCCAGCTCACCACCCGACAGGGATGGGGCCTACGAGCAGTACTTC. This translates into CASSPPDRDGAYEQYF. This chain connects TRBV18 to TRBJ2-7; 7 bases are shared with TRBD1. Per the germline V gene, CDR1 is KGHSH and CDR2 is LQKENI. CDR3 length: 16 residues. The V and J ends lost 0 bases and 2 bases, in that order; junction bases with no gene match: 7.

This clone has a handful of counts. CDR3 amino acids: CASRKGGDTGELFF. The CDR3 nucleotides read TGTGCCAGCCGTAAGGGGGGGGACACCGGGGAGCTGTTTTTT. The rearrangement joins TRBV6-5 to TRBJ2-2; a weak D match, TRBD2 (7 bases). Germline CDR1 reads MNHEY; CDR2 reads SVGAGI. This CDR3 has 14 amino acids. V was cut by 8 bases and J by 3 bases, with 13 bases left in between.